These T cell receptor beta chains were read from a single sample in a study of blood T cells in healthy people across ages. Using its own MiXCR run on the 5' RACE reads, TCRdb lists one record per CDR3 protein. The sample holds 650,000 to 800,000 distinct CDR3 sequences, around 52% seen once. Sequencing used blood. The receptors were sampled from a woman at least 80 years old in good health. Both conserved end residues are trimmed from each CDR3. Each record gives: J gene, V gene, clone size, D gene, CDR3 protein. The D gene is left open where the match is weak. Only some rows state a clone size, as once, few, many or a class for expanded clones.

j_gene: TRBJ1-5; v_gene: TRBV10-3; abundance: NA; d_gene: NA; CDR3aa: AISVQGSDQPQH
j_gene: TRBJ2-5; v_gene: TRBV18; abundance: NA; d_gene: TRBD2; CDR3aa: ASSPRAGGPFYNGQY
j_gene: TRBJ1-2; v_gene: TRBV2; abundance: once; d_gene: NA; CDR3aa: ASSEHDGDTYGYT
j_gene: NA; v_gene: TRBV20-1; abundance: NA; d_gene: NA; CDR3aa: SARGSIGEQY
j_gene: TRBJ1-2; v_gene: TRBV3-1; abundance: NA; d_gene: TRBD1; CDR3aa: ASSQRGQEHYDYT
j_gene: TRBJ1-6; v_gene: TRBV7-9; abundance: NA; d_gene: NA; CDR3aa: ASSLELPPLH
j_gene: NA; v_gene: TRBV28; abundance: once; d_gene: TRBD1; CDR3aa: ASSVTGGNYEQY
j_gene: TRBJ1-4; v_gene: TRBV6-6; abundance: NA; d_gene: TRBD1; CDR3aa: ASTSNRDRLNEKLF
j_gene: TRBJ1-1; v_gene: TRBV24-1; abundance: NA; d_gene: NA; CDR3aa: ATSDSDSRGEAF
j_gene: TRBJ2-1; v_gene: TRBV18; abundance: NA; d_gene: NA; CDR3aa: ASSPYRGNGEQF
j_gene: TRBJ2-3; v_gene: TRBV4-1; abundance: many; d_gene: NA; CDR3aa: ASSQLGSTQY
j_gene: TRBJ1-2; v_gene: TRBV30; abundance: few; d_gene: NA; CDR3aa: ACQSGKFYGYT
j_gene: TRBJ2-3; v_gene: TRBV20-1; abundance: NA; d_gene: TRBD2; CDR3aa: SAPSGKGTTDTQY
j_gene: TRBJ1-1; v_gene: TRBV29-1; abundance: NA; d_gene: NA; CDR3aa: SVTNRHGENTEAF
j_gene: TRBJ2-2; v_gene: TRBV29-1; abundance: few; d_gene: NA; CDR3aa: SVTPGANTGELF
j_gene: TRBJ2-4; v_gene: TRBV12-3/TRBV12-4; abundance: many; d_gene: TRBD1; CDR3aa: ASTPGGRGLNIQY
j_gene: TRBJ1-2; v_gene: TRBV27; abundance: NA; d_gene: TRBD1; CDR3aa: ASSPGTVSNYGYT
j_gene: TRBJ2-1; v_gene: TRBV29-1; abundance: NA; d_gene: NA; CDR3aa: SVEGSSHEQF
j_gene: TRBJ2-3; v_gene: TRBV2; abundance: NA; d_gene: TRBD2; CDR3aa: ASNAELAGTDTQY
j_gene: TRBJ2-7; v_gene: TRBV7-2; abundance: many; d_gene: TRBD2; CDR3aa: ASSLGTSGPYEQY
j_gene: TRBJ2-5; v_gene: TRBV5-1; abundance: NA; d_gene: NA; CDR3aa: ASSWASGAFNEQY
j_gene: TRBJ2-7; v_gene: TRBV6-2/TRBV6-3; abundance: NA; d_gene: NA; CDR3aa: TSSARDRTYEQY
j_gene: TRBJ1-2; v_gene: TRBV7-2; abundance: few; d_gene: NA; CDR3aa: ASSLARGNYGYT
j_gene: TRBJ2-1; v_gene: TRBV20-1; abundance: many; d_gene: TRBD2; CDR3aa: SARAPGLASYNEQF
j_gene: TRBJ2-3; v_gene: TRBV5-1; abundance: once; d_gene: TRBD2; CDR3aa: ASSLATHSGSSTDTQY
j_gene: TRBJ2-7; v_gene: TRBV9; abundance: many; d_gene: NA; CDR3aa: ASSVAGVAYEQY
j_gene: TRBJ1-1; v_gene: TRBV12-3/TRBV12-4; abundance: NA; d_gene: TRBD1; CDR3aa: ASSPSRQGSTEAF
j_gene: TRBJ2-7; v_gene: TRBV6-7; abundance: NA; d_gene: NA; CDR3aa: ASSKPTDSSYEQY
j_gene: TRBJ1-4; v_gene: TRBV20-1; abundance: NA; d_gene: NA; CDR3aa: SASILRTGTNEKLF
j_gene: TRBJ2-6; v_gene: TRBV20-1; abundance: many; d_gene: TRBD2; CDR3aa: SARDPLGTSGSGANVLT
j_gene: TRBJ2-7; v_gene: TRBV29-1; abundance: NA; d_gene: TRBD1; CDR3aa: SVERRTGGFYEQY
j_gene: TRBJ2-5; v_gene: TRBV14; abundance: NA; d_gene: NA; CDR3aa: ASSKHGYQETQY
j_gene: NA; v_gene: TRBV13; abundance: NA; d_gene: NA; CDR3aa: ASSLTGMDEQY
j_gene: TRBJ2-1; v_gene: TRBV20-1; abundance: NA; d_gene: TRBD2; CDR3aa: SAPSGTDNEQF
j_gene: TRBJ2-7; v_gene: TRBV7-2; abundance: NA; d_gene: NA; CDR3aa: ASSSTTGPHYEQY
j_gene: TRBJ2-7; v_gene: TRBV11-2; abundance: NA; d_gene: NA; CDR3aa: ASLGYEQY
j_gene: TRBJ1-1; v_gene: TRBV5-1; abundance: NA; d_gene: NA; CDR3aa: ASSLDGGVGEAF